These 17 T cell receptor beta chains were sequenced from one sample in a study of blood T cells in healthy people across ages. A J-beta primer mix and a sample-barcoded 5' primer were used in a second PCR of about 6 to 12 cycles. Via MiXCR, TCRdb re-called the 5' RACE reads, giving one row per CDR3 protein. The sample lists over a million distinct CDR3 sequences, approximately 59% occurring once. Source material: blood. These receptors came from a man younger than 35 in good health.

This clonotype showed up just a few times. The genes are TRBV6-6 and TRBJ2-7, with D hard to call. V lost 2 bases and J lost 0, with 8 bases in between. The CDR3 sequence is 14 residues long. CDR1 is MNHNY and CDR2 is SVGAGI in the germline V gene (reference sequence). The CDR3 region is CASSYGRSSYEQYF. The CDR3, as DNA: TGTGCCAGCAGTTACGGGCGGTCCTCCTACGAGCAGTACTTC.

In this sample, this clonotype turned up a few times. The chain employs TRBV7-2 and TRBJ1-6, with unresolved D. There are 15 residues in the CDR3. Deletions cut 5 bases from V and 2 bases from J, with 10 bases between. CDR1 SGHTA and CDR2 FQGNSA come from the germline V gene. CDR3 sequence: CASSANNAYNSPLHF. The DNA for the CDR3 is TGTGCCAGCAGCGCCAACAACGCCTATAATTCACCCCTCCACTTT.

V and J are TRBV2 and TRBJ1-6; TRBD1 agrees at 7 bases. Germline V gives CDR1 SNHLY, CDR2 FYNNEI. V gave up 3 bases and J gave up 0 bases; unmatched junction bases: 5. This CDR3 region has 17 residues. The CDR3 DNA follows: TGTGCCAGCAGTGACGGGACAGCCAGCTCCTATAATTCACCCCTCCACTTT. This gives the protein CASSDGTASSYNSPLHF. The full variable domain, rest sourced from reference TRBV2 and TRBJ1-6, is EPEVTQTPSHQVTQMGQEVILRCVPISNHLYFYWYRQILGQKVEFLVSFYNNEISEKSEIFDDQFSVERPDGSNFTLKIRSTKLEDSAMYFCASSDGTASSYNSPLHFGNGTRLTVT.

The V gene is TRBV4-1, the J gene TRBJ2-1, with 8 bases matching TRBD2. V lost 1 base and J lost 7; bases outside the gene matches: 6. The CDR3 loop spans 15 amino acids. Germline CDR1 MGHRA, CDR2 YSYEKL. The CDR3 coding sequence is TGCGCCAGCAGCCAAGTGGCGGGGGGTCTAAATGAGCAGTTCTTC. Translation: CASSQVAGGLNEQFF.

V and J are TRBV4-2 and TRBJ2-7; D not certain. This CDR3 contains 13 residues. CDR1 is LGHNA and CDR2 is YNFKEQ in the germline V gene. V was cut by 3 bases and J by 5 bases, with 11 bases left in between. Here the CDR3 DNA reads TGTGCCAGCAGCCAGGTAGCTTCCCACGAGCAGTACTTC. It yields the protein CASSQVASHEQYF.

A word on this clonotype: At one end the junction does not follow the germline gene, possibly because of a read error. The chain links TRBV11-2 to TRBJ2-1; TRBD1 is a possible D gene (5 bases). The CDR3 covers 17 residues. Germline V gene sequence: CDR1 SGHAT, CDR2 FQNNGV. CDR3 sequence (DNA): TGTGCCAGCAGCTTACTCCTTGGGCCAGGGAACTTCAATAAGCAGTTCTTC. This encodes CASSLLLGPGNFNKQFF.

This clonotype came up a few times. V and J are TRBV29-1 and TRBJ2-3, with 9 nucleotides matching TRBD1. This CDR3 spans 13 amino acids. CDR1 and CDR2 from the germline V gene are SQVTM and ANQGSEA. V was pared by 7 bases and J by 4 bases, with 6 bases of the junction left unmatched. Here the CDR3 DNA reads TGCAGCGCCGGGGGACAGGGAGCAGATACGCAGTATTTT. This encodes CSAGGQGADTQYF.

The chain is built from TRBV29-1 and TRBJ2-1; D is undetermined. Germline assignment: CDR1 SQVTM and CDR2 ANQGSEA. Trimming removed 5 bases at V and 0 bases at J, with 14 bases between. The CDR3 runs 15 residues. The CDR3 region is CSVFPDIISYNEQFF. CDR3 coding DNA: TGCAGCGTTTTTCCAGATATCATCTCCTACAATGAGCAGTTCTTC.

The J gene is TRBJ2-5, the V gene TRBV12-3 or TRBV12-4; tentative D call: TRBD2 (5 bases). The J call may be incorrect, as the DNA end agrees better with TRBJ2-7. This CDR3 comprises 15 residues. This CDR3 is CASSIGGSWSYEQYF. The CDR3 DNA sequence: TGTGCCAGCAGTATTGGTGGGAGTTGGTCCTACGAGCAGTACTTC.

The chain has TRBV12-3 or TRBV12-4 and TRBJ1-1, with TRBD1 matching over 11 bases. The CDR3 sequence is 16 residues long. Losses at the gene ends were 3 bases for V and 0 bases for J; bases not matched to a gene: 3. CDR3 nucleotide sequence: TGTGCCAGCAGTTTCGGGACAGGGGGTTTGAACACTGAAGCTTTCTTT. Amino acid sequence: CASSFGTGGLNTEAFF.

This clonotype was observed a few times. The V and J genes are TRBV6-5 and TRBJ1-2, with D possibly TRBD1 on 5 matching bases. Germline assignment: CDR1 MNHEY and CDR2 SVGAGI. The CDR3 is 15 amino acids. Trimming shortened V by 0 bases and J by 4 bases, and 12 bases separated the two germline ends. CDR3 sequence: CASSYSRPTGYGYTF. As DNA, the CDR3 is TGTGCCAGCAGTTACTCAAGACCCACAGGCTATGGCTACACCTTC.

The genes are TRBV4-2 and TRBJ1-1; a weak D match, TRBD1 (5 bases). The germline CDR1 and CDR2 sequences are LGHNA and YNFKEQ. V gave up 3 bases and J gave up 1 base, with 9 bases separating them. The CDR3 spans 14 residues. The CDR3 DNA is TGTGCCAGCAGCCATGCGGACAAGAACACTGAAGCTTTCTTT. Translation: CASSHADKNTEAFF.

This rearrangement joins TRBV11-2 to TRBJ1-1; 8 nucleotides line up with TRBD1. The germline gives CDR1 SGHAT, CDR2 FQNNGV. The CDR3 length is 16 residues. V lost 0 bases, J lost 4 bases, and 7 bases stayed unmatched. CDR3 bases: TGTGCCAGCAGCTTAGAGAGAACAGGGGGACGCACTGAAGCTTTCTTT. It codes for CASSLERTGGRTEAFF.

The rearrangement uses TRBV6-5 and TRBJ2-1, with 9 bases fitting TRBD2. Looked up from germline, CDR1 is MNHEY and CDR2 is SVGAGI. The length of the CDR3 is 15 residues. With V trimmed by 4 bases and J by 9 bases, 10 bases remained unmatched. CDR3 DNA sequence: TGTGCCAGCAGTTTAATAAGCGGGGGGTCAAGTGAGCAGTTCTTC. This gives the protein CASSLISGGSSEQFF.

The table lists this clonotype with a few counts. The rearrangement joins TRBV20-1 to TRBJ2-1, with D possibly matching TRBD2 (6 bases). CDR1 and CDR2 (germline): DFQATT, SNEGSKA (reference sequence). V lost 2 bases, J lost 7 bases, and 15 bases lay in between. The CDR3 is 14 residues long. This CDR3 reads CSARSSAWVNEQFF. The CDR3 region has the DNA TGCAGTGCTAGATCTAGCGCGTGGGTTAATGAGCAGTTCTTC.

CDR3: CASSLESAADTQYF. In nucleotides, the CDR3 is TGTGCCAGCAGCTTAGAATCTGCTGCAGATACGCAGTATTTT. The chain employs TRBV7-9 and TRBJ2-3; D gene ambiguous. V was shortened by 1 base and J by 4 bases, with 9 bases between the two germline ends. Germline V gene lookup returns CDR1 SEHNR and CDR2 FQNEAQ (reference sequence). This CDR3 comprises 14 residues.

The chain links TRBV6-1 to TRBJ2-6; either TRBD1 or TRBD2 may supply D (5 bases each). The CDR3 has 17 amino acids. V was shortened by 2 bases and J by 5 bases, with 16 bases between the two germline ends. Germline-derived CDR1 and CDR2 are MNHNS and SASEGT. The CDR3, as DNA: TGTGCCAGCAGTGAATTCTCCGGGGCTTTGAGGGCCAACGTCCTGACTTTC. Its protein product is CASSEFSGALRANVLTF.